These T cell receptor beta chains were read from a single sample in a study of CD8+ T cells in alopecia areata. Only in-frame clones appear in the TCRdb table, and some are missing; sequencing was by immunoSEQ multiplex PCR. Of some 170,000 clones detected, 58% appear once; the ten largest clones hold 16%. The material was CD4+ T cells sorted from blood, obtained at approximately week 55, from a patient treated with tofacitinib. The receptor set was obtained from a human donor with alopecia areata. Each CDR3 is given with its conserved first and last residue. The D gene is left open where the match is weak. Clone size, where shown, is once, few, many, or a class for clones that have expanded.

cdr3_nt: TGTGCCAGTGCGGGAACACCTAACCTTGGTGCAGATACGCAGTATTTT; cdr3_aa: CASAGTPNLGADTQYF; clone_size: NA; d_call: NA; v_call: TRBV5-6; j_call: TRBJ2-3
cdr3_nt: TGTGCCAGCAGTTTACAAGGGGGTACAGCTTTCTTT; cdr3_aa: CASSLQGGTAFF; clone_size: NA; d_call: NA; v_call: TRBV27; j_call: TRBJ1-1
cdr3_nt: TGCGCCAGCAGCGGGACTAGCGGGGGCCGTGAGACCCAGTACTTC; cdr3_aa: CASSGTSGGRETQYF; clone_size: NA; d_call: TRBD2; v_call: TRBV5-1; j_call: TRBJ2-5
cdr3_nt: TGTGCCTGGAGTTTAAGGGTAAACGAGCAGTACTTC; cdr3_aa: CAWSLRVNEQYF; clone_size: NA; d_call: NA; v_call: TRBV30; j_call: TRBJ2-7
cdr3_nt: TGCAGCGGGGGTCGCGGGACGCACATCTACGAGCAGTACTTC; cdr3_aa: CSGGRGTHIYEQYF; clone_size: few; d_call: NA; v_call: TRBV29-1; j_call: TRBJ2-7
cdr3_nt: TGCGCCAGCAGCTTGGAGGCGGGTGGCGAGCAGTACTTC; cdr3_aa: CASSLEAGGEQYF; clone_size: NA; d_call: NA; v_call: TRBV5-1; j_call: TRBJ2-7
cdr3_nt: TGCGCCAGCAGCCAAGATACTCCGGGCTTCTACGAGCAGTACTTC; cdr3_aa: CASSQDTPGFYEQYF; clone_size: NA; d_call: NA; v_call: TRBV4-1; j_call: TRBJ2-7
cdr3_nt: TGTGCCATCAGTGCGGGAGAGACCCAGTACTTC; cdr3_aa: CAISAGETQYF; clone_size: few; d_call: NA; v_call: TRBV10-3; j_call: TRBJ2-5
cdr3_nt: TGTGCCAGCAGCCCTCAGGGTTATGCAGATACGCAGTATTTT; cdr3_aa: CASSPQGYADTQYF; clone_size: once; d_call: NA; v_call: TRBV2; j_call: TRBJ2-3
cdr3_nt: TGCGCCAGCAGCGTCACAGGAGGGGCAACTAATGAAAAACTGTTTTTT; cdr3_aa: CASSVTGGATNEKLFF; clone_size: once; d_call: NA; v_call: TRBV5-1; j_call: TRBJ1-4
cdr3_nt: TGTGCCAGTAGTCCTCAGGACAGGGAGGAATACACCTTC; cdr3_aa: CASSPQDREEYTF; clone_size: few; d_call: TRBD1; v_call: TRBV19; j_call: TRBJ1-2
cdr3_nt: TGTGCCAGCAGCCCGACGGGAGCCTACGAGCAGTACTTC; cdr3_aa: CASSPTGAYEQYF; clone_size: NA; d_call: NA; v_call: TRBV5-6; j_call: TRBJ2-7
cdr3_nt: TGTGCCAGCAGCCCCAGGGACTCCTTTACGCATACGCAGTATTTT; cdr3_aa: CASSPRDSFTHTQYF; clone_size: NA; d_call: NA; v_call: TRBV5-5; j_call: TRBJ2-3
cdr3_nt: TGTGCCAGCAGAAGGCAGGGAAAGACCCAGTACTTC; cdr3_aa: CASRRQGKTQYF; clone_size: NA; d_call: NA; v_call: TRBV11-3; j_call: TRBJ2-5
cdr3_nt: TGTGCCAGCAGCTCCGGACTAGCGGGGGGGCCCGGGAATACGCAGTATTTT; cdr3_aa: CASSSGLAGGPGNTQYF; clone_size: NA; d_call: TRBD2; v_call: TRBV7-8; j_call: TRBJ2-3
cdr3_nt: TGTGCCAGCAGCGTACCCAGAGGCGACGATCTCTATGGCTACACCTTC; cdr3_aa: CASSVPRGDDLYGYTF; clone_size: NA; d_call: NA; v_call: TRBV7-9; j_call: TRBJ1-2
cdr3_nt: TGCGCCAGCAGCCAGGGGCTGGGACTAGCCTACAATGAGCAGTTCTTC; cdr3_aa: CASSQGLGLAYNEQFF; clone_size: NA; d_call: TRBD2; v_call: TRBV4-1; j_call: TRBJ2-1
cdr3_nt: TGCAGCGCCAGGGACACCCCAACCGATGAGCAGTTCTTC; cdr3_aa: CSARDTPTDEQFF; clone_size: NA; d_call: NA; v_call: TRBV29-1; j_call: TRBJ2-1
cdr3_nt: TGCAGCGCTGGGCCGACAGGGGGGAATTTGGAGACCCAGTACTTC; cdr3_aa: CSAGPTGGNLETQYF; clone_size: few; d_call: TRBD1; v_call: TRBV29-1; j_call: TRBJ2-5
cdr3_nt: TGCGCCAGCAGCTTGACAGGGGGGTCCTACGAGCAGTACTTC; cdr3_aa: CASSLTGGSYEQYF; clone_size: NA; d_call: TRBD1; v_call: TRBV4-1; j_call: TRBJ2-7
cdr3_nt: TGTGCCAGCAGCCAAGGATCCGGGGGCTCCTACGAGCAGTACTTC; cdr3_aa: CASSQGSGGSYEQYF; clone_size: NA; d_call: NA; v_call: TRBV4-2; j_call: TRBJ2-7
cdr3_nt: TGCGCCAGCAGTCAACTGGGCGGAGGGTGGAACGAGCAGTACTTC; cdr3_aa: CASSQLGGGWNEQYF; clone_size: once; d_call: NA; v_call: TRBV23-1; j_call: TRBJ2-7
cdr3_nt: TGTGCCAGCAGTGGCGAGACAGTCTATGGCTACACCTTC; cdr3_aa: CASSGETVYGYTF; clone_size: NA; d_call: NA; v_call: TRBV2; j_call: TRBJ1-2
cdr3_nt: TGTGCCAGCAGTGAATCTTTGGCTAGTTCACACGAGCAGTACTTC; cdr3_aa: CASSESLASSHEQYF; clone_size: NA; d_call: NA; v_call: TRBV25-1; j_call: TRBJ2-7
cdr3_nt: TGTGCCAGCAGGATAACCAGTGACACTGAAGCTTTCTTT; cdr3_aa: CASRITSDTEAFF; clone_size: NA; d_call: NA; v_call: TRBV2; j_call: TRBJ1-1
cdr3_nt: TGTGCCAGCAGCTCCCCCGGTTGGAACACTGAAGCTTTCTTT; cdr3_aa: CASSSPGWNTEAFF; clone_size: NA; d_call: NA; v_call: TRBV4-2; j_call: TRBJ1-1
cdr3_nt: TGCGCCAGCAGCTTCCGAGGAATGACAGGGGGCTTAGAGACCCAGTACTTC; cdr3_aa: CASSFRGMTGGLETQYF; clone_size: NA; d_call: TRBD1; v_call: TRBV5-1; j_call: TRBJ2-5
cdr3_nt: TGCAGCGTTGAAGATAGGGGCGGGGGGCCCTTCCAAGAGACCCAGTACTTC; cdr3_aa: CSVEDRGGGPFQETQYF; clone_size: NA; d_call: TRBD2; v_call: TRBV29-1; j_call: TRBJ2-5